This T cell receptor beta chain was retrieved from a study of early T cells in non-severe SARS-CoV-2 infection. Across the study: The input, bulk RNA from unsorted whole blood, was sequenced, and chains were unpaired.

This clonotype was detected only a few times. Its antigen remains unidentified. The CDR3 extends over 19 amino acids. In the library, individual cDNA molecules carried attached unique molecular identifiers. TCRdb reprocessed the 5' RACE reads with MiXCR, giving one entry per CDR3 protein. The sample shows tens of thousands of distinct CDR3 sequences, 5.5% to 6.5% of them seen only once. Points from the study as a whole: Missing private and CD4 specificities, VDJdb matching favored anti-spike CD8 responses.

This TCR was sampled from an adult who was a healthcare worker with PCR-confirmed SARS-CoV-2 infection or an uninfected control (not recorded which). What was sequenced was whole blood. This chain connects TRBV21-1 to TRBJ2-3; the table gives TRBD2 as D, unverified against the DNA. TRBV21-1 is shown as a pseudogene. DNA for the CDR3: TGTGCCAGCAGCAAGGCACCTAGCGGACGAGCGCGGGCGACAGATACGCAGTATTTT. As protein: CASSKAPSGRARATDTQYF.